This TCR beta chain derives from a study of blood T cell repertoires in COVID-19. Trimming at V came to 0 bases and at J to 7 bases, leaving 4 bases not matched to a gene. Germline V CDR1 and CDR2: LGHNA, YNFKEQ. CDR3 length: 15 residues. Repertoires were generated with immunoSEQ multiplex PCR, while TCRdb's copy carries only in-frame clones and drops some. The sample holds 300,000 to 400,000 clones, less than 90% seen once. The sequenced sample was peripheral blood. This sequence was found in an older woman with COVID-19, enrolled during active disease. This chain joins TRBV4-2 and TRBJ1-5; TRBD1 agrees at 9 bases. Written as DNA, the CDR3 is TGTGCCAGCAGCCAAGATAGGGACAGGGAACAGCCCCAGCATTTT. Its translation is CASSQDRDREQPQHF.